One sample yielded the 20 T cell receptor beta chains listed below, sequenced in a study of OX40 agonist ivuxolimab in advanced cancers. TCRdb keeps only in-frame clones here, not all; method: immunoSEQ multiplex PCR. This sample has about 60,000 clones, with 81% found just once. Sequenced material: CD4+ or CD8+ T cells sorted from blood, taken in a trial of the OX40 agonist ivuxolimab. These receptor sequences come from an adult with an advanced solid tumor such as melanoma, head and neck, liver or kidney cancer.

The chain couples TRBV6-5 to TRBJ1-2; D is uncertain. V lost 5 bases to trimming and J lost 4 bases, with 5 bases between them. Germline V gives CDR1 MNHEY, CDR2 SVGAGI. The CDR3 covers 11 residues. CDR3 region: CASSVSYGYTF. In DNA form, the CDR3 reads TGTGCCAGCAGTGTTAGCTATGGCTACACCTTC.

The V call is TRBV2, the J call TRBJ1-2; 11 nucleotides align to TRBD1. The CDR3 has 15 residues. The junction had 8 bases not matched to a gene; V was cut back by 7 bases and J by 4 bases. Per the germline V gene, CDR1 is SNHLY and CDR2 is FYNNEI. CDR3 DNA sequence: TGTGCCAGCATCCCGGACAGGGGGCGTGGCTATGGCTACACCTTC. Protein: CASIPDRGRGYGYTF.

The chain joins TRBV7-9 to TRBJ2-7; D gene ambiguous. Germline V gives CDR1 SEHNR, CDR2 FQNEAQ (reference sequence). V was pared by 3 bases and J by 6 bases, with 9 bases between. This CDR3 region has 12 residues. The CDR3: CASSFGYGEQYF. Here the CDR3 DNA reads TGTGCCAGCAGCTTTGGCTACGGCGAGCAGTACTTC.

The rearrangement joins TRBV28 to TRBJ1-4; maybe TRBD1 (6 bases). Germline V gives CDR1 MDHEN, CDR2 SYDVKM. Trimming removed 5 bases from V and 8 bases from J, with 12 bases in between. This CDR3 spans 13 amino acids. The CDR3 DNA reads TGTGCCAGCAGTCTGGACAGAATCGAAAAACTGTTTTTT. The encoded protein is CASSLDRIEKLFF.

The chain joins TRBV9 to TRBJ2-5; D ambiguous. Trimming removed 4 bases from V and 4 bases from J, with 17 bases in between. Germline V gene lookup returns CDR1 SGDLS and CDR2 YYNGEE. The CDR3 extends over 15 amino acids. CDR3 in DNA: TGTGCCAGCAGCAGCAGTAGCTTAGTCGGAGAGACCCAGTACTTC. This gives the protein CASSSSSLVGETQYF. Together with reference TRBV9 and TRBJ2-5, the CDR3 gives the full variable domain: DSGVTQTPKHLITATGQRVTLRCSPRSGDLSVYWYQQSLDQGLQFLIQYYNGEERAKGNILERFSAQQFPDLHSELNLSSLELGDSALYFCASSSSSLVGETQYFGPGTRLLVL.

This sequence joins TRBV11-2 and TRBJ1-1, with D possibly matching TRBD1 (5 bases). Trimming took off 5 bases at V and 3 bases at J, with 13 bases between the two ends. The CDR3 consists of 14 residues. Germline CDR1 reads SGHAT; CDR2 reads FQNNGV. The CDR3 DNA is TGTGCCAGCAGCCCATTCAGGGAATACACTGAAGCTTTCTTT. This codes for CASSPFREYTEAFF.

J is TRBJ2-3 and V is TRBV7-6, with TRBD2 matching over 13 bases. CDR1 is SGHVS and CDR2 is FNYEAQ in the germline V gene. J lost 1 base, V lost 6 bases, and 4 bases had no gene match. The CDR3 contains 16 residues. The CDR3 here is CASSQTSGGRTDTQYF. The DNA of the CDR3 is TGTGCCAGCAGTCAGACTAGCGGGGGGCGCACAGATACGCAGTATTTT.

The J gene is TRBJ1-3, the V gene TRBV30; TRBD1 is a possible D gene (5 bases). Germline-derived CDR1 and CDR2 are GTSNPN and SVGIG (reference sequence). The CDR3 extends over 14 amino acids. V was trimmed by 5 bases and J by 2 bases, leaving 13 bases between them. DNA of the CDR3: TGTGCCTGGTCCGTCAGGGCAACTGGAAACACCATATATTTT. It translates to CAWSVRATGNTIYF.

As DNA, the CDR3 is TGCGCCAGCAGCCTGGACACAGTCTCTGGAAACACCATATATTTT. It yields the protein CASSLDTVSGNTIYF. The V gene is TRBV4-3, the J gene TRBJ1-3, with a tentative D call TRBD1 (5 bases). The CDR3 consists of 15 residues. The germline V and J ends were trimmed by 4 bases and 0 bases, with 10 bases remaining between them. Germline values: CDR1 LGHNA, CDR2 YSLEER.

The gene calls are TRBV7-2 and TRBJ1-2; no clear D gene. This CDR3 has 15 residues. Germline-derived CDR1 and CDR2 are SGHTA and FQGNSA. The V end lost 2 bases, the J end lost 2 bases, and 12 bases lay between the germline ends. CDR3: CASSLSIQENYGYTF. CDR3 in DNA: TGTGCCAGCAGCTTAAGTATCCAGGAGAACTATGGCTACACCTTC.

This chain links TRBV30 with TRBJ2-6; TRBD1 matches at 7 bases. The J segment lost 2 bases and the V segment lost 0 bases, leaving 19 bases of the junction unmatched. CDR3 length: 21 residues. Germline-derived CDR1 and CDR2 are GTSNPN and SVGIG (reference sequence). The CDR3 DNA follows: TGTGCCTGGAGTGTACTGGTACAGGGGACCGGGCGAACCCCTGGGGCCAACGTCCTGACTTTC. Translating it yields CAWSVLVQGTGRTPGANVLTF.

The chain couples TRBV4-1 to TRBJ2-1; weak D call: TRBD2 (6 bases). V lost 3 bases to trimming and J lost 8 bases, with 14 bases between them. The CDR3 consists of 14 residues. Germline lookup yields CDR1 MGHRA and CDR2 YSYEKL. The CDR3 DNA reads TGCGCCAGCAGCCAGGTACCCGGGGAGGATGAGCAGTTCTTC. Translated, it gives CASSQVPGEDEQFF.

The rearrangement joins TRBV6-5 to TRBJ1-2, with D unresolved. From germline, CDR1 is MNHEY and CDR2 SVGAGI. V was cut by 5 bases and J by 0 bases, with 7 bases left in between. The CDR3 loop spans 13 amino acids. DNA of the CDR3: TGTGCCAGCAGTCCCGGGACTAACTATGGCTACACCTTC. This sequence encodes CASSPGTNYGYTF.

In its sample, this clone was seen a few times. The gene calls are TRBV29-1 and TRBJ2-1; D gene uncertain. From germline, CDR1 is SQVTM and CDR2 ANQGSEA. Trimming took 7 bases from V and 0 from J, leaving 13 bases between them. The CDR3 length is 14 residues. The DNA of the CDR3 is TGCAGCGCGCCGAGGAGTGCCTCCTACAATGAGCAGTTCTTC. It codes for CSAPRSASYNEQFF.

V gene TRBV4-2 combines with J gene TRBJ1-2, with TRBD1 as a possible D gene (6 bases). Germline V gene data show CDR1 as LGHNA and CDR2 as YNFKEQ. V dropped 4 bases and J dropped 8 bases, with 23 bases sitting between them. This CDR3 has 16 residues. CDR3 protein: CASSPLGDIDSGGYTF. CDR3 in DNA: TGTGCCAGCAGCCCCTTGGGGGACATCGACAGCGGGGGCTACACCTTC.

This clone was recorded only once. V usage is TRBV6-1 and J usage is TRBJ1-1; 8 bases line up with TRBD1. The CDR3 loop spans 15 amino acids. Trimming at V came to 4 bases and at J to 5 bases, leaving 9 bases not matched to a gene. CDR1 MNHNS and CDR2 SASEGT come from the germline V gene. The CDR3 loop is CASSVSTGGFTEAFF. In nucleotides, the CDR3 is TGTGCCAGCAGTGTAAGCACAGGGGGGTTTACTGAAGCTTTCTTT.

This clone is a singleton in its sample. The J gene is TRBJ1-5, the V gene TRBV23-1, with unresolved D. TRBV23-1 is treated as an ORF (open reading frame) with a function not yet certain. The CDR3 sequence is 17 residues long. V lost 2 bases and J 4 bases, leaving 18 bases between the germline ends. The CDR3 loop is CASSQRLREGRNQPQHF. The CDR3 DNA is TGCGCCAGCAGTCAAAGGCTAAGGGAAGGGAGAAATCAGCCCCAGCATTTT.

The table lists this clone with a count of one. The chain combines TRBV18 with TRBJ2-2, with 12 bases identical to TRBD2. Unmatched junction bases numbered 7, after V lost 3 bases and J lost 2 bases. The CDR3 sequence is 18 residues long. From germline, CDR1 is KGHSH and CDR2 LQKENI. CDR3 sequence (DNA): TGTGCCAGCTCACCTCCTAGCGGGGGGGCTCAAAACACCGGGGAGCTGTTTTTT. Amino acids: CASSPPSGGAQNTGELFF.

In DNA, the CDR3 is TGTGCCAGCAGCCCGGACCCCGGAATGGGAAACACCATATATTTT. Protein sequence: CASSPDPGMGNTIYF. This chain links TRBV27 with TRBJ1-3; D gene ambiguous. CDR3 length: 15 residues. Germline CDR1 is MNHEY and CDR2 is SMNVEV (reference sequence). V lost 6 bases and J 4 bases, leaving 16 bases between the germline ends.

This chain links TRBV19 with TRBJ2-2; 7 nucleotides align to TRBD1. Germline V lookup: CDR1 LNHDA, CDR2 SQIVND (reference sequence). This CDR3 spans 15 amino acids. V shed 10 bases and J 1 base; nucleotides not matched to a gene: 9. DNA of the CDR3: TGTGCCACCTCATCCGGGACAGTGAACACCGGGGAGCTGTTTTTT. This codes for CATSSGTVNTGELFF.